This TCR beta chain was retrieved from a study of T cells after yellow fever vaccination. Findings and limits, study-wide: Secondary responses were weaker yet peaked faster, day 5 versus 15.

MiXCR, applied by TCRdb to the 5' RACE reads, yields one record per CDR3 protein. The sample shows some 290,000 distinct CDR3 sequences, over 8.5% of them seen only once. Between the trimmed V and J ends, which lost 1 base and 9 bases, there was a span of 13 bases. Germline V gives CDR1 SGHTA, CDR2 FQGNSA. The CDR3 sequence is 14 residues long. In this sample, this clonotype turned up a few times. The antigen is not known. The TCR sequence derives from a man aged 18 to 30 who received the YFV17D yellow fever vaccine. Sequenced here: CD4+ T cells sorted from PBMCs, sampled 45 days after the yellow fever booster vaccination. V usage is TRBV7-2 and J usage is TRBJ2-1; no reliable D call. CDR3 bases: TGTGCCAGCAGCTTAGATAGGTCTCGGGTTGAGCAGTTCTTC. Translation: CASSLDRSRVEQFF.